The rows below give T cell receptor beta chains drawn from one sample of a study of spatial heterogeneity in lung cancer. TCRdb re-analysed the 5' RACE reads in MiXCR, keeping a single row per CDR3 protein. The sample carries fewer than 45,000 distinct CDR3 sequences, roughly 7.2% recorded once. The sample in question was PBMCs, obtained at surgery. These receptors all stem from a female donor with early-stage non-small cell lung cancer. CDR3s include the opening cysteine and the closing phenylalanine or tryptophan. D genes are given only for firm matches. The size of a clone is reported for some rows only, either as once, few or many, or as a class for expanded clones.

DNA: TGTGCCAGCAGTACTAGCGCTCGAGGCAATGAGCAGTTCTTC
CDR3: CASSTSARGNEQFF
D: TRBD2
V: TRBV7-2
size: many
J: TRBJ2-1

DNA: TGCAGTGCTACCCGGCAGGGAGGATTAGGAGATACGCAGTATTTT
CDR3: CSATRQGGLGDTQYF
D: -
V: TRBV20-1
size: few
J: TRBJ2-3

DNA: TGCGCCAGCAGCCCCTGGCCGGGTTTGGAGGAAAAACTGTTTTTT
CDR3: CASSPWPGLEEKLFF
D: -
V: TRBV4-3
size: many
J: TRBJ1-4

DNA: TGTGCCAGCAGCTCGACTACCAGCGGCCCAGATACGCAGTATTTT
CDR3: CASSSTTSGPDTQYF
D: -
V: TRBV11-3
size: few
J: TRBJ2-3

DNA: TGTGCCAGCAGCCCACTACCTTTGGGAAACACTGAAGCTTTCTTT
CDR3: CASSPLPLGNTEAFF
D: -
V: TRBV11-2
size: many
J: TRBJ1-1

DNA: TGTGCCAGCAGCCAAGCCGGGAACTATGGCTACACCTTC
CDR3: CASSQAGNYGYTF
D: -
V: TRBV14
size: -
J: TRBJ1-2

DNA: TGTGCCAGCAGAATGGGACCGAACACCGGGGAGCTGTTTTTT
CDR3: CASRMGPNTGELFF
D: -
V: TRBV6-6
size: few
J: TRBJ2-2

DNA: TGTGCCAGCACCGCCCGGACAGGGGAAATAGTGGGCAATCAGCCCCAGCATTTT
CDR3: CASTARTGEIVGNQPQHF
D: TRBD1
V: TRBV3-1
size: few
J: TRBJ1-5

DNA: TGTGCCAGTACGAAACTCCGGGACAGGGAACTTGACTATGGCTACACCTTC
CDR3: CASTKLRDRELDYGYTF
D: TRBD1
V: TRBV19
size: many
J: TRBJ1-2

DNA: TGTGCCTGGAGTGCCGCGGTCGGGGAGCTGTTTTTT
CDR3: CAWSAAVGELFF
D: -
V: TRBV30
size: many
J: TRBJ2-2

DNA: TGCGCCAGCAGCCATGACCGGGGCCCCAGGGAAAAACTGTTTTTT
CDR3: CASSHDRGPREKLFF
D: -
V: TRBV4-1
size: many
J: TRBJ1-4

DNA: TGTGCCAGCAGTTACTCCGGTGGAGCGGGGCCCGGGGAGCTGTTTTTT
CDR3: CASSYSGGAGPGELFF
D: TRBD2
V: TRBV6-6
size: many
J: TRBJ2-2

DNA: TGTGCCAGCAGCTTAGGCCCTAGCGGGCAGTTCTTC
CDR3: CASSLGPSGQFF
D: TRBD2
V: TRBV11-2
size: many
J: TRBJ2-1

DNA: TGTGCCAGCAGCGCCGGGACAGGGGGCTACGAGCAGTACTTC
CDR3: CASSAGTGGYEQYF
D: TRBD1
V: TRBV9
size: -
J: TRBJ2-7

DNA: TGTGCTAGCAGCGGGGGGGGGCACGAGACCCAGTACTTC
CDR3: CASSGGGHETQYF
D: TRBD2
V: TRBV7-7
size: few
J: TRBJ2-5

DNA: TGTGCCAGCAGGGATACTAGCGCTGGGGCCAACGTCCTGACTTTC
CDR3: CASRDTSAGANVLTF
D: TRBD2
V: TRBV28
size: many
J: TRBJ2-6

DNA: TGCAGTGCTAGTCTTGCCCGAGGGGGGTACGAGCAGTACTTC
CDR3: CSASLARGGYEQYF
D: -
V: TRBV20-1
size: few
J: TRBJ2-7

DNA: TGTGCCAGCAGCTTGGGGCCCATAACCTACGAGCAGTACTTC
CDR3: CASSLGPITYEQYF
D: -
V: TRBV5-6
size: few
J: TRBJ2-7

DNA: TGCAGTGTTTGGGGGCGTACATTCGGAGAGACCCAGTACTTC
CDR3: CSVWGRTFGETQYF
D: -
V: TRBV20-1
size: many
J: TRBJ2-5

DNA: TGTGCCAGCAGCCAAGGCTCAAGGTCCGACACTGAAGCTTTCTTT
CDR3: CASSQGSRSDTEAFF
D: -
V: TRBV3-1
size: many
J: TRBJ1-1

DNA: TGTGCTCACTACGGGGGCCAAGAGACCCAGTACTTC
CDR3: CAHYGGQETQYF
D: -
V: TRBV30
size: many
J: TRBJ2-5